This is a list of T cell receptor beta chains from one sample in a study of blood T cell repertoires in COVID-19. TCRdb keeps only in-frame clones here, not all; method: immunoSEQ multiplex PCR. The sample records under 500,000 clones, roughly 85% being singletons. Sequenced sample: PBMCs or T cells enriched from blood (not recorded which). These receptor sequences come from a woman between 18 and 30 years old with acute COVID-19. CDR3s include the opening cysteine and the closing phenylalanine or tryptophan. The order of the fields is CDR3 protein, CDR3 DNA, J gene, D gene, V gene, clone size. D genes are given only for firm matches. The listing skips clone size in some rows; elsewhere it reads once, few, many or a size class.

CDR3aa: CASSATSGGYEQFF
CDR3nt: TGTGCCAGCAGTGCGACTAGCGGGGGTTATGAGCAGTTCTTC
j_gene: TRBJ2-1
d_gene: TRBD2
v_gene: TRBV3-1/TRBV3-2
abundance: .

CDR3aa: CASSGRDRGYYTGELFF
CDR3nt: TGTGCCAGCAGCGGCCGGGACAGGGGGTATTACACCGGGGAGCTGTTTTTT
j_gene: TRBJ2-2
d_gene: TRBD1
v_gene: TRBV11-3
abundance: .

CDR3aa: CASSVGYSGSSYEQYF
CDR3nt: TGTGCCAGCAGCGTAGGATATTCGGGGAGCTCCTACGAGCAGTACTTC
j_gene: TRBJ2-7
d_gene: .
v_gene: TRBV9
abundance: .

CDR3aa: CASSTSQGDQPQHF
CDR3nt: TGTGCCAGTAGCACCTCCCAAGGGGATCAGCCCCAGCATTTT
j_gene: TRBJ1-5
d_gene: .
v_gene: TRBV19
abundance: few

CDR3aa: CASSTGSYEQYF
CDR3nt: TGTGCCAGCAGTACGGGCTCCTACGAGCAGTACTTC
j_gene: TRBJ2-7
d_gene: .
v_gene: TRBV3-1/TRBV3-2
abundance: .

CDR3aa: CASSVPQGQQSRYTGELFF
CDR3nt: TGTGCCAGCTCCGTACCCCAAGGACAGCAATCGCGGTACACCGGGGAGCTGTTTTTT
j_gene: TRBJ2-2
d_gene: .
v_gene: TRBV9
abundance: once

CDR3aa: CASSYRGNIQYF
CDR3nt: TGTGCCAGCAGTTACAGGGGCAACATTCAGTACTTC
j_gene: TRBJ2-4
d_gene: .
v_gene: TRBV6-2/TRBV6-3
abundance: few

CDR3aa: CASSPAVGGELFF
CDR3nt: TGTGCCAGCTCCCCAGCGGTTGGCGGGGAGCTGTTTTTT
j_gene: TRBJ2-2
d_gene: .
v_gene: TRBV18
abundance: .

CDR3aa: CASSTYSGTSGHYEQYF
CDR3nt: TGTGCCAGCAGCACATACTCCGGGACTAGCGGACACTACGAGCAGTACTTC
j_gene: TRBJ2-7
d_gene: TRBD2
v_gene: TRBV7-9
abundance: .

CDR3aa: CASSPWEARTYYGYTF
CDR3nt: TGCGCCAGCAGTCCCTGGGAGGCCAGGACGTACTATGGCTACACCTTC
j_gene: TRBJ1-2
d_gene: .
v_gene: TRBV23-1
abundance: .

CDR3aa: CASSLGLAGGPYNEQFF
CDR3nt: TGTGCCAGCAGCTTAGGACTAGCGGGAGGGCCCTACAATGAGCAGTTCTTC
j_gene: TRBJ2-1
d_gene: TRBD2
v_gene: TRBV11-2
abundance: .

CDR3aa: CASTPGTSGYEQYF
CDR3nt: TGTGCCAGCACCCCCGGGACTAGCGGTTACGAGCAGTACTTC
j_gene: TRBJ2-7
d_gene: TRBD2
v_gene: TRBV28
abundance: .

CDR3aa: CAWSRRRGDQPQHF
CDR3nt: TGTGCCTGGAGTCGGCGCAGGGGTGATCAGCCCCAGCATTTT
j_gene: TRBJ1-5
d_gene: .
v_gene: TRBV30
abundance: few

CDR3aa: CASSQGWESYNEQFF
CDR3nt: TGTGCCAGCAGCCAAGGGTGGGAGTCCTACAATGAGCAGTTCTTC
j_gene: TRBJ2-1
d_gene: .
v_gene: TRBV3-1/TRBV3-2
abundance: .

CDR3aa: CASSVKLRETQYF
CDR3nt: TGTGCCAGCAGTGTGAAACTCCGAGAGACCCAGTACTTC
j_gene: TRBJ2-5
d_gene: .
v_gene: TRBV2
abundance: once

CDR3aa: CASRIGAGYEQYF
CDR3nt: TGTGCCAGCAGGATAGGGGCAGGGTACGAGCAGTACTTC
j_gene: TRBJ2-7
d_gene: .
v_gene: TRBV27
abundance: once

CDR3aa: CASSLQGNQPQHF
CDR3nt: TGTGCCAGCAGCTTACAGGGAAATCAGCCCCAGCATTTT
j_gene: TRBJ1-5
d_gene: .
v_gene: TRBV7-9
abundance: .

CDR3aa: CASSVGGTQPQHF
CDR3nt: TGTGCCAGCAGTGTGGGGGGTACTCAGCCCCAGCATTTT
j_gene: TRBJ1-5
d_gene: .
v_gene: TRBV12-3/TRBV12-4
abundance: .

CDR3aa: CASSGTESYGYTF
CDR3nt: TGTGCCAGCTCAGGGACAGAGAGCTATGGCTACACCTTC
j_gene: TRBJ1-2
d_gene: TRBD1
v_gene: TRBV18
abundance: .

CDR3aa: CASSLGQNYGYTF
CDR3nt: TGTGCCAGCAGCTTGGGACAGAACTATGGCTACACCTTC
j_gene: TRBJ1-2
d_gene: .
v_gene: TRBV5-8
abundance: .

CDR3aa: CASSQARGYGYTF
CDR3nt: TGTGCCAGCAGCCAAGCCAGGGGCTATGGCTACACCTTC
j_gene: TRBJ1-2
d_gene: .
v_gene: TRBV3-1/TRBV3-2
abundance: .

CDR3aa: CASSMARPNLAKNIQYF
CDR3nt: TGTGCCAGTAGTATGGCCAGGCCTAACCTAGCCAAAAACATTCAGTACTTC
j_gene: TRBJ2-4
d_gene: .
v_gene: TRBV19
abundance: .

CDR3aa: CASSEYRLAYEQYF
CDR3nt: TGCGCCAGCAGTGAGTACAGGTTAGCCTACGAGCAGTACTTC
j_gene: TRBJ2-7
d_gene: .
v_gene: TRBV10-1
abundance: .

CDR3aa: CASSLPTVIQETQYF
CDR3nt: TGTGCCAGCAGCTTGCCCACGGTGATCCAAGAGACCCAGTACTTC
j_gene: TRBJ2-5
d_gene: .
v_gene: TRBV5-4
abundance: .